The 19 T cell receptor beta chains reported below all come from one sample, sequenced in a study of PD-1 blockade in classical Hodgkin lymphoma. Sample time point: cycle 4 day 1 (C4D1), after 6 weeks of nivolumab. All patients experienced relapse after autologous stem cell transplantation, and brentuximab vedotin exposure was variable. Repertoires were generated with immunoSEQ multiplex PCR, while TCRdb's copy carries only in-frame clones and drops some. The sample lists tens of thousands of clones, just over 75% occurring once. Sample: peripheral blood mononuclear cells (PBMCs), taken before the fourth cycle of nivolumab. These receptor sequences come from a human donor with classical Hodgkin lymphoma.

The chain is built from TRBV6-5 and TRBJ2-6; possibly TRBD2 for D (6 bases). This CDR3 has 15 amino acids. CDR1 MNHEY and CDR2 SVGAGI come from the germline V gene. Trimming pared 8 bases from V and 3 bases from J, leaving 14 bases between. The CDR3 loop reads CASRRRAGGANVLTF. The DNA for the CDR3 is TGTGCCAGCCGACGGAGGGCTGGTGGGGCCAACGTCCTGACTTTC.

This clone was seen only a few times. This sequence joins TRBV27 and TRBJ2-7, with 7 bases matching TRBD1. This CDR3 contains 14 residues. Germline V gives CDR1 MNHEY, CDR2 SMNVEV (reference sequence). The trim removed 0 bases at V and 10 bases at J, leaving 9 bases unmatched. Here the CDR3 reads CASSLSSGQKVQYF. In DNA, the CDR3 is TGTGCCAGCAGTTTATCTTCGGGACAGAAGGTTCAGTACTTC.

The J gene is TRBJ2-4, the V gene TRBV27, with 8 bases that match TRBD2. Per germline, CDR1 MNHEY and CDR2 SMNVEV (reference sequence). The CDR3 runs 15 residues. V shed 3 bases, J shed 7 bases, and the junction held 8 bases outside the gene matches. The CDR3 nucleotides read TGTGCCAGCAGTTTTAGCGGGGCCCCCAGTAACATTCAGTACTTC. Residues: CASSFSGAPSNIQYF.

The DNA of the CDR3 is TGTGCCAGTAGTATAGTACCAGGGCCAGGAACAGATACGCAGTATTTT. This gives the protein CASSIVPGPGTDTQYF. This sequence joins TRBV19 and TRBJ2-3; D might be TRBD1 (5 bases). This CDR3 comprises 16 residues. From germline, CDR1 is LNHDA and CDR2 SQIVND (reference sequence). The V end was cut by 1 base, the J end by 3 bases, with 14 bases between.

This clone has more than one count but fewer than ten. The chain employs TRBV19 and TRBJ2-1; the match to TRBD2 covers 10 bases. Losses at the gene ends were 6 bases for V and 1 base for J; bases not matched to a gene: 6. The CDR3 length is 16 residues. Germline lookup yields CDR1 LNHDA and CDR2 SQIVND (reference sequence). This CDR3 is CASSHSGGLSYNEQFF. As DNA, the CDR3 is TGTGCCAGTAGCCATAGCGGGGGGTTATCCTACAATGAGCAGTTCTTC.

This clone was counted between two and nine times. This chain links TRBV6-5 with TRBJ2-2, with 7 bases lining up with TRBD1. Germline V CDR1 and CDR2: MNHEY, SVGAGI. The junction had 1 base not matched to a gene; V was cut back by 5 bases and J by 1 base. The CDR3 covers 14 residues. The CDR3 spells CASSNRGNTGELFF. The DNA of the CDR3 is TGTGCCAGCAGTAACAGGGGGAACACCGGGGAGCTGTTTTTT.

V gene TRBV29-1 combines with J gene TRBJ1-4; a weak D match, TRBD1 (6 bases). Trimming cost V 4 bases and J 3 bases, with 15 bases left between them. The CDR3 runs 15 residues. CDR1 is SQVTM and CDR2 is ANQGSEA in the germline V gene. For the CDR3, the DNA is TGCAGCGTTGGGGGCGCGGGACAAGCTAATGAAAAACTGTTTTTT. This translates into CSVGGAGQANEKLFF.

This clone was seen a single time. The chain joins TRBV6-5 to TRBJ2-2; 8 positions match TRBD1. This CDR3 contains 15 residues. Germline lookup yields CDR1 MNHEY and CDR2 SVGAGI. With V trimmed by 6 bases and J by 4 bases, 7 bases remained unmatched. The DNA of the CDR3 is TGTGCCAGCAGAACAGGACAGGGTGGCACCGGGGAGCTGTTTTTT. This sequence encodes CASRTGQGGTGELFF.

The chain recombines TRBV5-6 with TRBJ2-5; 9 nucleotides line up with TRBD1. The CDR3 covers 14 residues. The ends lost 8 bases at V and 5 bases at J; junction bases unmatched: 10. Germline-derived CDR1 and CDR2 are SGHDT and YYEEEE. This CDR3 reads CASTLHRGRETQYF. CDR3 bases: TGTGCCAGTACTCTTCACAGGGGGCGGGAGACCCAGTACTTC.

This clone has only a few counts. This sequence joins TRBV7-6 and TRBJ2-2, with 10 bases fitting TRBD1. The V gene end was trimmed by 4 bases and the J gene end by 5 bases; junction bases not matched to a gene: 4. This CDR3 has 15 residues. Germline CDR1 SGHVS, CDR2 FNYEAQ. The CDR3 is CASSSGQGWTGELFF. DNA of the CDR3: TGTGCCAGCAGCTCGGGACAGGGGTGGACCGGGGAGCTGTTTTTT.

This clone was seen only a few times. This rearrangement joins TRBV18 to TRBJ2-3; 8 nucleotides agree with TRBD2. Germline CDR1 is KGHSH and CDR2 is LQKENI. The CDR3 extends over 16 amino acids. Trimming cost V 2 bases and J 3 bases; bases outside gene matches: 7. The CDR3 loop reads CASSPVSTSGTDTQYF. The CDR3 coding sequence is TGTGCCAGCTCACCAGTTAGTACTAGCGGTACAGATACGCAGTATTTT.

This sequence joins TRBV11-1 and TRBJ1-2, with 7 bases fitting TRBD1. CDR3 length: 13 amino acids. Germline V gene sequence: CDR1 SGHAT, CDR2 FQDESV (reference sequence). The V gene end was trimmed by 3 bases and the J gene end by 5 bases; junction bases not matched to a gene: 3. This CDR3 reads CASSFGQVYGYTF. The CDR3 DNA reads as TGTGCCAGCAGCTTCGGACAGGTTTATGGCTACACCTTC.

This clone has a handful of counts. This chain uses TRBV7-2 with TRBJ1-3; perhaps TRBD1 as D (6 bases). In germline, CDR1 is SGHTA, CDR2 FQGNSA. The CDR3 length is 18 residues. The ends were cut back, 2 bases at V and 0 bases at J, with 17 bases in the middle. CDR3 bases: TGTGCCAGCAGCTTATCGCTTCTGGGGGCTTCCTCTGGAAACACCATATATTTT. Translating it yields CASSLSLLGASSGNTIYF.

The DNA of the CDR3 is TGTGCCACGACAGGGGGTTCCTACGAGCAGTACTTC. It encodes CATTGGSYEQYF. The chain combines TRBV7-9 with TRBJ2-7; 9 bases map to TRBD1. Germline V gene lookup returns CDR1 SEHNR and CDR2 FQNEAQ (reference sequence). CDR3 length equals 12 residues. J gave up 1 base and V 10 bases, and 2 bases lay outside the gene matches.

The rearrangement joins TRBV5-1 to TRBJ2-7, with TRBD1 matching over 8 bases. This CDR3 has 14 amino acids. V lost 4 bases and J lost 4; bases outside the gene matches: 7. Per the germline V gene, CDR1 is SGHRS and CDR2 is YFSETQ. CDR3 protein: CASSISGGTYEQYF. In DNA form, the CDR3 reads TGCGCCAGCAGCATCTCAGGGGGCACTTACGAGCAGTACTTC.

This clone was seen once. The chain employs TRBV5-4 and TRBJ1-2, with TRBD1 identical over 8 bases. The CDR3 runs to 13 residues. V lost 2 bases, J lost 5 bases, and 2 bases stayed unmatched. Germline values: CDR1 SGHNT, CDR2 YYREEE (reference sequence). CDR3 residues: CASSLQGEYGYTF. The CDR3 DNA follows: TGTGCCAGCAGCTTACAGGGGGAGTATGGCTACACCTTC.

This clone was seen once. V gene TRBV18 combines with J gene TRBJ1-2; 8 bases are a match to TRBD1. This CDR3 region has 15 residues. The germline V gene has CDR1 KGHSH and CDR2 LQKENI. Trimming took 3 bases from V and 4 from J; bases not matched to a gene: 7. CDR3 region: CASSPSGTGSYGYTF. DNA of the CDR3: TGTGCCAGCTCACCCTCGGGGACAGGAAGCTATGGCTACACCTTC.

The chain couples TRBV4-3 to TRBJ1-4; D gene uncertain. The CDR3 covers 15 residues. The V gene lost 5 bases and the J gene lost 6 bases, with 16 bases spanning the gap. From germline, CDR1 is LGHNA and CDR2 YSLEER. CDR3 sequence (DNA): TGCGCCAGCAGCTATAAACTGGACGCGGATGAAAAACTGTTTTTT. This translates into CASSYKLDADEKLFF.

In this sample, this clone turned up a few times. V gene TRBV7-9 combines with J gene TRBJ2-7, with D perhaps TRBD2 (5 bases). Trimming removed 5 bases at V and 2 bases at J, with 7 bases between. The CDR3 is 12 amino acids. Germline lookup yields CDR1 SEHNR and CDR2 FQNEAQ (reference sequence). Here the CDR3 reads CASSAGTYEQYF. Written as DNA, the CDR3 is TGTGCCAGCAGCGCCGGGACCTACGAGCAGTACTTC.